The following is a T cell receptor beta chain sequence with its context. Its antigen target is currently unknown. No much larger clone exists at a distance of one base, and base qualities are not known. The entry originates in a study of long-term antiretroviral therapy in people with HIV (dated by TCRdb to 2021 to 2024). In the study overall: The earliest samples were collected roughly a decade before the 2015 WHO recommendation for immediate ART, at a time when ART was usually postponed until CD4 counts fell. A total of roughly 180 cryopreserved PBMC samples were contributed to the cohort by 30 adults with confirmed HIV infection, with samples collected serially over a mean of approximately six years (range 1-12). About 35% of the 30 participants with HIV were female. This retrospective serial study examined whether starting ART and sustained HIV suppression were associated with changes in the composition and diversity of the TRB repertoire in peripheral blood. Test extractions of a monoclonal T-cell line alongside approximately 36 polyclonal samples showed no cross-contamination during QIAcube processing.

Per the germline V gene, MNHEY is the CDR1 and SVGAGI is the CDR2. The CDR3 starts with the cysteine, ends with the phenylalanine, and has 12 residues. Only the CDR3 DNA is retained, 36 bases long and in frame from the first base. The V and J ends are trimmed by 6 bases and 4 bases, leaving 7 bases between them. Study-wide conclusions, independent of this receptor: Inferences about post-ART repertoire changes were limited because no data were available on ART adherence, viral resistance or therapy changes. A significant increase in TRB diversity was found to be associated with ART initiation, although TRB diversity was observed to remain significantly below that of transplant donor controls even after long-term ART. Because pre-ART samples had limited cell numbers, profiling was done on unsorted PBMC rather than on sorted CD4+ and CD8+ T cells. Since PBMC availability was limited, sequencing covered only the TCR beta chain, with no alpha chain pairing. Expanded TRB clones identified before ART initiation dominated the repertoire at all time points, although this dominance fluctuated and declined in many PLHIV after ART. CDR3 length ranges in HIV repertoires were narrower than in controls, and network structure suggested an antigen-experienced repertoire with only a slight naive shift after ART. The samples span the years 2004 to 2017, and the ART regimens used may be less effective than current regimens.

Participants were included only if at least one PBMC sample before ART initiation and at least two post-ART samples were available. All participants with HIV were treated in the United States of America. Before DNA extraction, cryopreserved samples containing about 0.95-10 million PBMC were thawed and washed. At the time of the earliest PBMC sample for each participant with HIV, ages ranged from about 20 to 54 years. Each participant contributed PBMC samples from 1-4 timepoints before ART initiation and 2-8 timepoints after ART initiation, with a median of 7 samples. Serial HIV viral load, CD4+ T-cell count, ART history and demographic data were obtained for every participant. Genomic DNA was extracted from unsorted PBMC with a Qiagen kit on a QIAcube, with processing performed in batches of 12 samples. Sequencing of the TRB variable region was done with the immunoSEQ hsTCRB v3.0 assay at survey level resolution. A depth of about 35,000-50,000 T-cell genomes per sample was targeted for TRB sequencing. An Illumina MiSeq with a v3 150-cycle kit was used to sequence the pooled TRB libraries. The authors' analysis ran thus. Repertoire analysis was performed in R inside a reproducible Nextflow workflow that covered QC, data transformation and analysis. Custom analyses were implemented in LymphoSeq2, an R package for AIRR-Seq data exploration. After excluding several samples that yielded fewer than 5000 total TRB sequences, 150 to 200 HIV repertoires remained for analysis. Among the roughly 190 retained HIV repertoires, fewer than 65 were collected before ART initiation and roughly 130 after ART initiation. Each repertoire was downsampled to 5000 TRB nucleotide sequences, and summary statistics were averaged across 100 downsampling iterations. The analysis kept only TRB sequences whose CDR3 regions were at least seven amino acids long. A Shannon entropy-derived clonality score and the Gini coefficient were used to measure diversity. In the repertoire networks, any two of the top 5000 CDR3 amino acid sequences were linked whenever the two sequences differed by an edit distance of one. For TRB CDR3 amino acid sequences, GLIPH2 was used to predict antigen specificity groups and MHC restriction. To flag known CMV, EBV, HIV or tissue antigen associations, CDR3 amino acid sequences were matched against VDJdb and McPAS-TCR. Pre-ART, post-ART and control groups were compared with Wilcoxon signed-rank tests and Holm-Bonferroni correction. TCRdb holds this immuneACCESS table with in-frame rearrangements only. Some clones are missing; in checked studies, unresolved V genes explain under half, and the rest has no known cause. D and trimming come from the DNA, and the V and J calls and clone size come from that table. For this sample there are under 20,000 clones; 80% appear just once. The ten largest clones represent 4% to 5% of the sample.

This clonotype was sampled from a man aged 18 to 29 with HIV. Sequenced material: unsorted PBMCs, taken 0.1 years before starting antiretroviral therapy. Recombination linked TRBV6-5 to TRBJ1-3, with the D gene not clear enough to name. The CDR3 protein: CASRSTGNTIYF. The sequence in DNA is TGTGCCAGCAGATCAACCGGAAACACCATATATTTT.